These T cell receptor beta chains were read from a single sample in a study of beta chain features in type 1 diabetes. Data came from immunoSEQ multiplex PCR; TCRdb stores just in-frame clones and leaves some out. The sample carries about 710,000 clones, more than 13% recorded once. The sample comprised naive CD4+ T cells from blood. Receptors originate from a man younger than 30 with type 1 diabetes. CDR3s include the opening cysteine and the closing phenylalanine or tryptophan. A D gene is named only where the DNA matches it firmly. Not all rows give a size; the values are once, few, many and, for expanded clones, a class.

D,J,size,V,CDR3,DNA
-,TRBJ2-5,-,TRBV5-1,CASSLEGDRKTQYF,TGCGCCAGCAGCTTGGAAGGGGATCGCAAGACCCAGTACTTC
-,TRBJ2-7,-,TRBV7-2,CASSSRTATYEQYF,TGTGCCAGCAGCTCGAGGACCGCTACCTACGAGCAGTACTTC
-,TRBJ2-3,-,TRBV6-5,CASSYRASPDTQYF,TGTGCCAGCAGTTACAGGGCTTCACCAGATACGCAGTATTTT
TRBD1,TRBJ1-4,few,TRBV6-5,CASSLRGRLEKLFF,TGTGCCAGCAGCCTCAGGGGGCGATTGGAAAAACTGTTTTTT
TRBD2,TRBJ2-1,-,TRBV4-3,CASSQEGRGGGFNEQFF,TGCGCCAGCAGCCAAGAAGGTCGCGGCGGGGGGTTCAATGAGCAGTTCTTC
-,TRBJ2-1,-,TRBV11-2,CASSPSGYEQFF,TGTGCCAGCAGCCCTTCCGGGTATGAGCAGTTCTTC
-,TRBJ1-4,-,TRBV15,CATSRGGNEKLFF,TGTGCCACCAGCAGGGGAGGGAATGAAAAACTGTTTTTT
-,TRBJ1-1,-,TRBV7-9,CASSLAGHENTEAFF,TGTGCCAGCAGCTTAGCAGGACACGAGAACACTGAAGCTTTCTTT
-,TRBJ2-6,few,TRBV19,CASQKNSGANVLTF,TGTGCCAGTCAGAAGAACTCTGGGGCCAACGTCCTGACTTTC
-,TRBJ2-1,few,TRBV29-1,CSVVAYNEQFF,TGCAGCGTTGTGGCCTACAATGAGCAGTTCTTC
-,TRBJ2-5,few,TRBV19,CASSNGAAAGETQYF,TGTGCCAGTAGCAATGGGGCAGCGGCGGGGGAGACCCAGTACTTC
TRBD1,TRBJ1-5,-,TRBV30,CAWGRGANQPQHF,TGTGCCTGGGGCAGGGGGGCCAATCAGCCCCAGCATTTT
-,TRBJ1-4,-,TRBV7-2,CASSLGQGIEKLFF,TGTGCCAGCAGCTTAGGGCAGGGGATTGAAAAACTGTTTTTT
-,TRBJ2-3,few,TRBV7-3,CASSGMGGHDTQYF,TGTGCCAGCAGTGGGATGGGGGGCCACGATACGCAGTATTTT
TRBD1,TRBJ1-5,few,TRBV27,CASIAGTGPRQPQHF,TGTGCCAGCATCGCAGGGACAGGTCCGAGGCAGCCCCAGCATTTT
-,TRBJ1-2,few,TRBV5-1,CASTAGADYGYTF,TGCGCCAGCACGGCGGGGGCCGACTATGGCTACACCTTC
-,TRBJ2-7,-,TRBV6-5,CASSRPGGAKEQYF,TGTGCCAGCAGCCGTCCTGGGGGGGCGAAAGAGCAGTACTTC
-,TRBJ2-3,-,TRBV30,CAWSLGRVEDTQYF,TGTGCCTGGAGTCTGGGCCGGGTGGAAGATACGCAGTATTTT
TRBD1,TRBJ2-3,few,TRBV7-9,CASRSSGGIRTDTQYF,TGTGCCAGCAGATCATCAGGGGGTATTCGCACAGATACGCAGTATTTT
TRBD1,TRBJ2-7,-,TRBV5-1,CASSEVGQGYEQYF,TGCGCCAGCAGCGAAGTGGGACAGGGATACGAGCAGTACTTC
TRBD1,TRBJ2-1,few,TRBV30,CAWSLTGRRQFF,TGTGCCTGGAGTCTGACAGGGAGAAGGCAGTTCTTC
TRBD1,TRBJ2-7,-,TRBV19,CASSHRGTYEQYF,TGTGCCAGTAGTCACAGGGGAACCTACGAGCAGTACTTC
TRBD1,TRBJ2-5,-,TRBV7-2,CASSPGTGKETQYF,TGTGCCAGCAGCCCCGGGACAGGGAAAGAGACCCAGTACTTC
-,TRBJ2-7,few,TRBV10-3,CAISGTSYEQYF,TGTGCCATCAGCGGGACTTCCTACGAGCAGTACTTC
TRBD1,TRBJ1-2,-,TRBV29-1,CSVGTGGSVSYGYTF,TGCAGCGTAGGGACAGGGGGGAGTGTTAGCTATGGCTACACCTTC
-,TRBJ1-4,few,TRBV14,CASSQAGRSATNEKLFF,TGTGCCAGCAGCCAAGCCGGACGGTCGGCAACTAATGAAAAACTGTTTTTT
-,TRBJ2-3,-,TRBV19,CASSPHRGDTQYF,TGTGCCAGTAGCCCCCATCGGGGAGATACGCAGTATTTT
-,TRBJ1-3,-,TRBV10-3,CAISEYPGYSGNTIYF,TGTGCCATCAGTGAATATCCGGGGTACTCTGGAAACACCATATATTTT
TRBD2,TRBJ2-2,few,TRBV18,CASSPAGGPNTGELFF,TGTGCCAGCTCACCAGCGGGAGGGCCGAACACCGGGGAGCTGTTTTTT
-,TRBJ2-1,-,TRBV29-1,CSVEDQDYHNEQFF,TGCAGCGTTGAAGATCAGGACTACCACAATGAGCAGTTCTTC
TRBD1,TRBJ2-3,few,TRBV29-1,CSVEKGQGLWPGTQYF,TGCAGCGTAGAGAAGGGACAGGGGCTCTGGCCGGGTACGCAGTATTTT
TRBD2,TRBJ2-3,few,TRBV10-3,CAITGLAEDTQYF,TGTGCCATCACGGGACTAGCCGAAGATACGCAGTATTTT
TRBD2,TRBJ2-1,few,TRBV29-1,CSAAKGGLAGASAYNEQFF,TGCAGCGCAGCGAAGGGTGGACTAGCGGGCGCAAGCGCCTACAATGAGCAGTTCTTC
TRBD1,TRBJ2-1,few,TRBV9,CASSVGGQYNEQFF,TGTGCCAGCAGCGTAGGGGGACAGTACAATGAGCAGTTCTTC
-,TRBJ2-5,few,TRBV30,CAWSVAEITQYF,TGTGCCTGGAGTGTAGCGGAAATAACCCAGTACTTC
-,TRBJ2-1,few,TRBV28,CASSLSPVRSRIDNEQFF,TGTGCCAGCAGTTTATCCCCTGTCCGGTCCAGGATAGACAATGAGCAGTTCTTC
-,TRBJ2-3,few,TRBV6-5,CASSYSTRPVTDTQYF,TGTGCCAGCAGTTACTCAACCCGGCCAGTCACAGATACGCAGTATTTT
TRBD2,TRBJ2-5,-,TRBV6-5,CASSLGTSGRQETQYF,TGTGCCAGCAGTTTGGGGACTAGCGGGAGGCAAGAGACCCAGTACTTC
-,TRBJ2-3,-,TRBV6-5,CASTDDQTADTQYF,TGTGCCAGCACCGATGACCAGACGGCAGATACGCAGTATTTT
-,TRBJ2-5,-,TRBV30,CAWSVGVHRETQYF,TGTGCCTGGAGTGTGGGTGTGCATCGAGAGACCCAGTACTTC
TRBD1,TRBJ1-2,few,TRBV5-6,CASSAGTAYGYTF,TGTGCCAGCAGCGCCGGGACAGCCTATGGCTACACCTTC
-,TRBJ2-2,-,TRBV5-1,CASSLGMSPGELFF,TGCGCCAGCAGCTTGGGTATGTCGCCCGGGGAGCTGTTTTTT
-,TRBJ1-1,few,TRBV7-9,CASSPPSSVKGFF,TGTGCCAGCAGCCCGCCGAGTAGCGTCAAGGGTTTCTTT
-,TRBJ2-7,-,TRBV18,CASSQSSSSSYEQYF,TGTGCCAGCTCACAAAGTAGCTCAAGTAGCTACGAGCAGTACTTC
TRBD1,TRBJ1-6,few,TRBV5-1,CASSFDRGRGSPLHF,TGCGCCAGCAGCTTTGACAGGGGGCGCGGGTCACCCCTCCACTTT
-,TRBJ1-2,few,TRBV7-9,CASSLSLVNGYTF,TGTGCCAGCAGCTTATCGCTAGTTAATGGCTACACCTTC
TRBD1,TRBJ2-5,-,TRBV27,CASSPQTGQETQYF,TGTGCCAGCAGTCCGCAGACAGGGCAAGAGACCCAGTACTTC
-,TRBJ1-6,few,TRBV4-3,CASSQETGTYSPLHF,TGCGCCAGCAGCCAAGAAACAGGGACCTATTCACCCCTCCACTTT
TRBD1,TRBJ2-7,-,TRBV30,CASSRQGSSLEQYF,TGTGCCTCTAGCCGACAGGGTAGTAGTTTAGAGCAGTACTTC
-,TRBJ1-2,-,TRBV9,CASSAGTPGDYGYTF,TGTGCCAGCAGCGCCGGGACGCCCGGCGACTATGGCTACACCTTC
-,TRBJ2-5,-,TRBV28,CASSTGPQETQYF,TGTGCCAGCAGTACCGGACCCCAAGAGACCCAGTACTTC
-,TRBJ2-1,few,TRBV5-1,CASSPRDPEEQFF,TGCGCCAGCAGCCCCCGGGACCCCGAAGAGCAGTTCTTC
-,TRBJ2-1,-,TRBV11-3,CASSLEAGRAPSEQFF,TGTGCCAGCAGCTTAGAGGCGGGGCGGGCCCCAAGTGAGCAGTTCTTC